This T cell receptor beta chain emerged from a study of blood T cell repertoires in COVID-19. Overall study context: Samples taken during acute and convalescent COVID-19 were collected in the United States, Italy and Spain. Nucleic acid was either cDNA or gDNA, and it came from T cells, B-cell-depleted T cells, or PBMCs.

Per the germline V gene, CDR1 is SGHDT and CDR2 is YYEEEE. The CDR3 sequence is 15 residues long. V was pared by 3 bases and J by 6 bases, with 6 bases of the junction left unmatched. Data came from immunoSEQ multiplex PCR; TCRdb stores just in-frame clones and leaves some out. The table records roughly 140,000 clones, approximately 90% of them present only once. This chain links TRBV5-6 with TRBJ2-2; 9 bases line up with TRBD1. The sequenced sample was peripheral blood. The sequence was collected from a woman in her 70s with acute or convalescent COVID-19. For the CDR3, the DNA is TGTGCCAGCAGCTCCCTCCGGGACAGGGCCGGGGAGCTGTTTTTT. The encoded protein is CASSSLRDRAGELFF.